These 4 T cell receptor beta chains share one sample of origin, sequenced in a study of siplizumab effects on memory and regulatory T cells. TCRdb's table, derived via immunoSEQ multiplex PCR, lists solely in-frame clones and lacks some. The data contain roughly 82,000 clones, approximately 86% of them seen just once; the ten biggest clones take up under 2%. The sample consisted of Tregs sorted from blood. The receptors here all came from a human donor in good health.

V is TRBV7-9 and J is TRBJ1-6; D gene uncertain. CDR3 length equals 13 residues. Trimming pared 2 bases from V and 9 bases from J, leaving 8 bases between. CDR1 SEHNR and CDR2 FQNEAQ come from the germline V gene (reference sequence). CDR3 protein: CASSLQWGSPLHF. DNA of the CDR3: TGTGCCAGCAGCTTACAGTGGGGTTCACCCCTCCACTTT.

The rearrangement joins TRBV19 to TRBJ1-1; 9 nucleotides align to TRBD1. This CDR3 is built from 11 residues. In germline, CDR1 is LNHDA, CDR2 SQIVND (reference sequence). J was trimmed by 8 bases and V by 8 bases; bases with no gene match: 3. The CDR3 sequence: CASYRGREAFF. The CDR3 coding sequence is TGTGCCAGTTACAGGGGGCGCGAAGCTTTCTTT.

This rearrangement joins TRBV11-2 to TRBJ1-1; 10 positions agree with TRBD1. Germline CDR1 SGHAT, CDR2 FQNNGV. The CDR3 sequence is 16 residues long. Losses at the gene ends were 3 bases for V and 6 bases for J; bases not matched to a gene: 10. CDR3 nucleotide sequence: TGTGCCAGCAGCTTGAAGACGACAGGGGGCAGCGCTGAAGCTTTCTTT. It encodes CASSLKTTGGSAEAFF.

This chain joins TRBV15 and TRBJ1-1, with D possibly being TRBD1 (5 bases). The germline gives CDR1 LNHNV, CDR2 YYDKDF (reference sequence). The CDR3 runs to 12 residues. V dropped 9 bases and J dropped 4 bases, with 12 bases sitting between them. The CDR3 protein is CATEGMGTEAFF. The CDR3 nucleotides read TGTGCCACGGAGGGGATGGGCACTGAAGCTTTCTTT. The variable domain in full, with the rest retrieved from reference TRBV15 and TRBJ1-1, is DAMVIQNPRYQVTQFGKPVTLSCSQTLNHNVMYWYQQKSSQAPKLLFHYYDKDFNNEADTPDNFQSRRPNTSFCFLDIRSPGLGDTAMYLCATEGMGTEAFFGQGTRLTVV.